Shown below are 18 T cell receptor beta chains from a single sample sequenced in a study of T cell changes during pregnancy in multiple sclerosis. The repertoire was sequenced with immunoSEQ multiplex PCR; TCRdb's copy has only in-frame clones and lacks some. The sample consists of around 130,000 clones, about 96% of them appearing once. Source: peripheral blood, taken after pregnancy. Receptor source: a female donor with multiple sclerosis, enrolled in a pregnancy study.

The rearrangement joins TRBV5-1 to TRBJ2-3; D gene ambiguous. Deletions cut 5 bases from V and 5 bases from J, with 9 bases between. The length of the CDR3 is 12 residues. Germline V gene data show CDR1 as SGHRS and CDR2 as YFSETQ. The CDR3 region has the DNA TGCGCCAGCAGGAAAGGCGGAGATACGCAGTATTTT. As protein: CASRKGGDTQYF.

The rearrangement joins TRBV9 to TRBJ2-3, with a possible D match to TRBD2 (6 bases). This CDR3 has 13 amino acids. Deletions cut 5 bases from V and 1 base from J, with 8 bases between. Germline loops: CDR1 SGDLS, CDR2 YYNGEE. For the CDR3, the DNA is TGTGCCAGCAGTAGCGGTCGCACAGATACGCAGTATTTT. The encoded protein is CASSSGRTDTQYF.

The rearrangement uses TRBV7-2 and TRBJ1-1, with 8 bases fitting TRBD1. CDR1 is SGHTA, CDR2 FQGNSA, per germline. The CDR3 extends over 16 amino acids. V lost 5 bases and J lost 0; bases outside the gene matches: 8. CDR3 DNA sequence: TGTGCCAGCAGCCCCCGGGACAGGCCTATGAACACTGAAGCTTTCTTT. Translated, it gives CASSPRDRPMNTEAFF.

The rearrangement links TRBV6-1 to TRBJ2-7, with 8 bases matching TRBD2. After removal of 5 bases from V and 5 bases from J, the junction contained 2 bases not matched to a gene. The CDR3 covers 12 residues. CDR1 and CDR2 from the germline V gene are MNHNS and SASEGT. This CDR3 is CASSTLADEQYF. DNA for the CDR3: TGTGCCAGCAGTACACTAGCGGACGAGCAGTACTTC.

The genes are TRBV11-1 and TRBJ2-5; unclear D gene. The germline V gene has CDR1 SGHAT and CDR2 FQDESV (reference sequence). Deletions cut 5 bases from V and 4 bases from J, with 17 bases between. This CDR3 spans 15 amino acids. The CDR3 is CASSPARVLGETQYF. CDR3 nucleotide sequence: TGTGCCAGCAGCCCTGCACGGGTTTTAGGAGAGACCCAGTACTTC.

This chain joins TRBV27 and TRBJ2-2; weak D call: TRBD2 (5 bases). CDR1 MNHEY and CDR2 SMNVEV come from the germline V gene (reference sequence). V lost 7 bases, J lost 3 bases, and 12 bases lay in between. The length of the CDR3 is 14 residues. The CDR3 reads CASKASRDTGELFF. The CDR3 bases are TGTGCCAGCAAAGCTAGCCGGGACACCGGGGAGCTGTTTTTT.

The V call is TRBV5-6, the J call TRBJ2-7; 7 bases are a match to TRBD1. Germline V gene data show CDR1 as SGHDT and CDR2 as YYEEEE. The CDR3 totals 14 residues. V trimming: 0 bases; J trimming: 0 bases; junction bases outside the gene matches: 0. The CDR3 loop reads CASSLGDSSYEQYF. The CDR3 nucleotides read TGTGCCAGCAGCTTGGGGGACAGCTCCTACGAGCAGTACTTC.

The genes are TRBV6-1 and TRBJ2-7; 7 bases are a match to TRBD1. The V gene's germline CDR1 is MNHNS and CDR2 SASEGT. Trimming removed 9 bases from V and 5 bases from J; junction bases left unmatched: 7. The CDR3 length is 12 residues. This CDR3 is CASGRGSNEQYF. CDR3 nucleotides: TGTGCCAGTGGCAGGGGGAGCAACGAGCAGTACTTC.

The gene calls are TRBV4-1 and TRBJ1-1; no firm D call. Trimming left V 5 bases short and J 0 bases short, with 16 bases between. The CDR3 extends over 16 amino acids. Germline V lookup: CDR1 MGHRA, CDR2 YSYEKL. The CDR3 DNA is TGCGCCAGCAGCTTAGACCAACCGACAATGAACACTGAAGCTTTCTTT. It is translated as CASSLDQPTMNTEAFF.

This chain joins TRBV15 and TRBJ2-7; 7 nucleotides agree with TRBD1. The CDR3 has 15 residues. Germline V gene lookup returns CDR1 LNHNV and CDR2 YYDKDF (reference sequence). With V trimmed by 4 bases and J by 4 bases, 10 bases remained unmatched. CDR3 region: CATSNDRAPTYEQYF. The CDR3 bases are TGTGCCACCAGCAACGACAGGGCGCCTACTTACGAGCAGTACTTC. Looking up the rest from reference TRBV15 and TRBJ2-7 gives the full variable domain: DAMVIQNPRYQVTQFGKPVTLSCSQTLNHNVMYWYQQKSSQAPKLLFHYYDKDFNNEADTPDNFQSRRPNTSFCFLDIRSPGLGDTAMYLCATSNDRAPTYEQYFGPGTRLTVT.

The genes are TRBV5-4 and TRBJ1-2; 7 bases are shared with TRBD1. The germline gives CDR1 SGHNT, CDR2 YYREEE (reference sequence). V dropped 5 bases and J dropped 8; count of bases not matched to a gene: 12. The CDR3 is 14 amino acids. CDR3 DNA sequence: TGTGCCAGCAGACGTCAGGGGGGCGCGACCGGCTACACCTTC. Its translation: CASRRQGGATGYTF.

V and J are TRBV5-6 and TRBJ2-7, with 7 nucleotides matching TRBD2. The CDR3 is made up of 15 amino acids. Losses at the gene ends were 0 bases for V and 2 bases for J; bases not matched to a gene: 5. Germline V gene sequence: CDR1 SGHDT, CDR2 YYEEEE. CDR3 protein: CASSLAASGPYEQYF. The CDR3 nucleotides are TGTGCCAGCAGCTTGGCGGCTAGCGGTCCCTACGAGCAGTACTTC.

The DNA for the CDR3 is TGTGCCAGCAGCTACGCGGGTACCGGGGAGCTGTTTTTT. Its protein is CASSYAGTGELFF. This chain links TRBV9 with TRBJ2-2; perhaps TRBD2 as D (5 bases). The CDR3 sequence is 13 residues long. V lost 4 bases and J lost 5, with 9 bases in between. The V gene's germline CDR1 is SGDLS and CDR2 YYNGEE. Full variable domain (missing parts from reference TRBV9 and TRBJ2-2): DSGVTQTPKHLITATGQRVTLRCSPRSGDLSVYWYQQSLDQGLQFLIQYYNGEERAKGNILERFSAQQFPDLHSELNLSSLELGDSALYFCASSYAGTGELFFGEGSRLTVL.

The V call is TRBV6-4, the J call TRBJ2-2; 7 positions agree with TRBD2. The CDR3 length is 16 residues. The junction had 8 bases not matched to a gene; V was cut back by 0 bases and J by 7 bases. Germline V gene sequence: CDR1 MRHNA, CDR2 SNTAGT. The chain's CDR3 is CASSDSKAGYNGELFF. CDR3 DNA sequence: TGTGCCAGCAGTGACTCGAAAGCGGGGTATAACGGGGAGCTGTTTTTT.

The chain couples TRBV19 to TRBJ1-1; no firm D call. From germline, CDR1 is LNHDA and CDR2 SQIVND (reference sequence). CDR3 length equals 15 residues. The V end lost 3 bases, the J end lost 4 bases, and 15 bases lay between the germline ends. In DNA form, the CDR3 reads TGTGCCAGTAGTATCATGGCGGGTTCGGGCACTGAAGCTTTCTTT. It yields the protein CASSIMAGSGTEAFF.

The rearrangement joins TRBV5-6 to TRBJ2-7; 9 positions match TRBD1. The CDR3 extends over 14 amino acids. Trimming cost V 5 bases and J 2 bases; bases outside gene matches: 5. Germline V gives CDR1 SGHDT, CDR2 YYEEEE. The CDR3 sequence is CASRRTGETYEQYF. The CDR3 DNA reads as TGTGCCAGCAGGAGGACAGGGGAAACCTACGAGCAGTACTTC.

The chain links TRBV27 to TRBJ1-3, with a possible D match to TRBD1 (5 bases). The CDR3 extends over 13 amino acids. CDR1 and CDR2 from the germline V gene are MNHEY and SMNVEV (reference sequence). Deletions cut 6 bases from V and 8 bases from J, with 14 bases between. CDR3 sequence: CASRTWGSDTIYF. The CDR3 DNA is TGTGCCAGCAGGACCTGGGGCTCAGACACCATATATTTT.

The chain is built from TRBV15 and TRBJ2-2, with 7 bases matching TRBD2. Germline assignment: CDR1 LNHNV and CDR2 YYDKDF (reference sequence). CDR3 length: 14 amino acids. The ends lost 5 bases at V and 11 bases at J; junction bases unmatched: 11. The CDR3 DNA follows: TGTGCCACCAGCCTTCGAGGGGCGGGAGTAGAGCTGTTTTTT. Translating gives CATSLRGAGVELFF.